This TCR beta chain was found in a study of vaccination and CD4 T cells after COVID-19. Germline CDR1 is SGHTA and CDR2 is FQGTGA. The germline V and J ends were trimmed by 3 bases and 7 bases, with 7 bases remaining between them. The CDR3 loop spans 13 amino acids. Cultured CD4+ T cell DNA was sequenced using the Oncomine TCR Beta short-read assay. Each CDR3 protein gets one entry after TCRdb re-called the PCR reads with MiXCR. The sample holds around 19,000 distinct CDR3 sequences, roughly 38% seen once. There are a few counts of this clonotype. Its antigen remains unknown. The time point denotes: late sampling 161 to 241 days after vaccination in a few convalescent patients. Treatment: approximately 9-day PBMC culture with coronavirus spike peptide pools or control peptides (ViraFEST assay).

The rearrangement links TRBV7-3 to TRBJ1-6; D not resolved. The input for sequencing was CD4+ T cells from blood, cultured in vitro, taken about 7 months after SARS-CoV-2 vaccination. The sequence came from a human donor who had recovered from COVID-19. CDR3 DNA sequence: TGTGCCAGCAGCTTGACGGACAATTCACCCCTCCACTTT. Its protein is CASSLTDNSPLHF. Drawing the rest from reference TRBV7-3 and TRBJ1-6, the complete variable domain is GAGVSQTPSNKVTEKGKYVELRCDPISGHTALYWYRQSLGQGPEFLIYFQGTGAADDSGLPNDRFFAVRPEGSVSTLKIQRTERGDSAVYLCASSLTDNSPLHFGNGTRLTVT.